Below, 18 T cell receptor beta chains from the same sample are listed, as sequenced in a study of CD8+CD57+ T cells in acquired aplastic anemia (dated by TCRdb to 2017 to 2018). The listed sequencing device is Illumina HiSeq 2000. Profiling of TCR beta VDJ combinations and CDR3 sequences used genomic DNA as the template. In TCRdb, the public reads were trimmed at Q25 with fastp and aligned with MiXCR, with productive beta chains retained. Rows are combined by CDR3 protein, so each entry shows the most common genes and DNA. This sample holds about 40,000 distinct CDR3 sequences; 60% to 80% were observed only once. In total, the top ten clones hold roughly 65% of the sample. The patients picked for sequencing were ones in whom flow cytometry had shown an expansion of CD8+CD57+ cells. The material sequenced was sorted CD4+, CD8+, or CD8+CD57+ T cells (not recorded which) from PBMCs. Receptors were obtained from a human donor with aplastic anemia.

V and J are TRBV15 and TRBJ2-1; 11 nucleotides line up with TRBD2. CDR1 and CDR2 from the germline V gene are LNHNV and YYDKDF (reference sequence). The CDR3 has 17 amino acids. The J segment lost 4 bases and the V segment lost 0 bases, leaving 5 bases of the junction unmatched. The CDR3 spells CATSRDRSSGRYNEQFF. Here the CDR3 DNA reads TGTGCCACCAGCAGAGATCGGTCTAGCGGGAGGTACAATGAGCAGTTCTTC.

V and J are TRBV24-1 and TRBJ2-7; 7 bases align to TRBD1. The V gene end was trimmed by 5 bases and the J gene end by 5 bases; junction bases not matched to a gene: 11. The V gene's germline CDR1 is KGHDR and CDR2 SFDVKD. The CDR3 runs 15 residues. In DNA, the CDR3 is TGTGCCACCAGTGTCTCGACAGGGAAGAGCGACGAGCAGTACGTC. It specifies CATSVSTGKSDEQYV.

The sample holds many counts of this clonotype. In nucleotides, the CDR3 is TGTGCCAGCAGCTCCCAGCCGTGGGCGGGTGGCGGGACTAATGAAAAACTGTTTTTT. It is translated as CASSSQPWAGGGTNEKLFF. The V and J genes are TRBV7-6 and TRBJ1-4; D unresolved. Trimming pared 4 bases from V and 2 bases from J, leaving 23 bases between. Germline CDR1 SGHVS, CDR2 FNYEAQ. The length of the CDR3 is 19 residues.

This clonotype was seen repeatedly, ten times or more. V is TRBV9 and J is TRBJ1-2; 8 positions match TRBD1. V dropped 3 bases and J dropped 5; count of bases not matched to a gene: 6. Germline CDR1 SGDLS, CDR2 YYNGEE. CDR3 length equals 14 residues. CDR3 coding DNA: TGTGCCAGCAGCGCCCAGGGGGCTGGGTATGGCTACACCTTC. This codes for CASSAQGAGYGYTF.

The genes are TRBV2 and TRBJ2-7, with 13 bases fitting TRBD2. Unmatched junction bases numbered 8, after V lost 6 bases and J lost 9 bases. The CDR3 contains 14 residues. Germline V gene data show CDR1 as SNHLY and CDR2 as FYNNEI. The CDR3, as DNA: TGTGCCAGCAGGATAACTAGCGGGGGGGTGGCGCAGTACTTC. Its protein is CASRITSGGVAQYF.

Regarding this clonotype: An end of the junction differs from the germline gene, which may be a read error. The chain carries TRBV24-1 and TRBJ1-6; D not resolved. The germline CDR1 and CDR2 sequences are KGHDR and SFDVKD. The CDR3 covers 13 residues. The CDR3 is CATSRDGNSSLHF. CDR3 sequence (DNA): TGTGCCACCAGTAGAGACGGAAATTCATCCCTCCACTTT.

J is TRBJ1-5 and V is TRBV29-1; D is perhaps TRBD1 (6 bases). The CDR3 consists of 14 residues. Trimming took off 4 bases at V and 2 bases at J, with 12 bases between the two ends. Germline V gene sequence: CDR1 SQVTM, CDR2 ANQGSEA. The CDR3 nucleotides read TGCAGCGTTGCCATGGCAGGGGGCAATCAGCCCCAGCATTTT. Translation: CSVAMAGGNQPQHF.

This clonotype came up many times. The chain has TRBV7-8 and TRBJ2-2, with 7 bases matching TRBD1. This CDR3 comprises 15 residues. Unmatched junction bases numbered 8, after V lost 5 bases and J lost 5 bases. CDR1 and CDR2 (germline): SGHVS, FQNEAQ. The DNA for the CDR3 is TGTGCCAGCAGCACAGGGACAGAGTTAACCGGGGAGCTGTTTTTT. Amino acid sequence: CASSTGTELTGELFF.

The V call is TRBV7-6, the J call TRBJ1-5; 7 bases line up with TRBD1. Trimming at V came to 5 bases and at J to 4 bases, leaving 8 bases not matched to a gene. Germline lookup yields CDR1 SGHVS and CDR2 FNYEAQ. This CDR3 is 15 amino acids long. CDR3 region: CASSEGTASNQPQHF. Written as DNA, the CDR3 is TGTGCCAGCAGCGAAGGGACAGCGTCAAATCAGCCCCAGCATTTT.

V usage is TRBV20-1 and J usage is TRBJ2-7; 9 bases agree with TRBD1. V shed 1 base and J 4 bases; nucleotides not matched to a gene: 11. CDR1 and CDR2 from the germline V gene are DFQATT and SNEGSKA (reference sequence). CDR3 length: 16 amino acids. Written as DNA, the CDR3 is TGCAGTGCTAGAGGCCGGTTGGGACAGGGTATATACGAGCAGTACTTC. Amino acid sequence: CSARGRLGQGIYEQYF.

This clonotype was counted many times. CDR3 sequence reads: CASSWTDSGNTIYF. CDR3 coding DNA: TGTGCCAGCAGTTGGACAGACTCTGGAAACACCATATATTTT. V usage is TRBV6-2 or TRBV6-3 and J usage is TRBJ1-3, with a possible D match to TRBD1 (6 bases). Trimming removed 4 bases from V and 0 bases from J, with 7 bases in between. The CDR3 covers 14 residues. Germline CDR1 reads MNHEY; CDR2 reads SVGEGT.

J is TRBJ1-6 and V is TRBV2; D may be TRBD1 (5 bases). From germline, CDR1 is SNHLY and CDR2 FYNNEI. V was pared by 6 bases and J by 8 bases, with 17 bases between. The CDR3 length is 15 residues. The CDR3 nucleotides read TGTGCCAGCAGGGACATGGGGACGTTCTATTCACCCCTCCACTTT. Protein: CASRDMGTFYSPLHF.

CDR3 in amino acids: CATSGTENNEQFF. CDR3 in DNA: TGTGCCACCTCCGGGACAGAAAACAATGAGCAGTTCTTC. The rearrangement uses TRBV10-3 and TRBJ2-1, with 7 bases identical to TRBD1. The CDR3 length is 13 residues. Germline V gene sequence: CDR1 ENHRY, CDR2 SYGVKD. The ends lost 10 bases at V and 5 bases at J; junction bases unmatched: 8.

This chain connects TRBV7-3 to TRBJ2-1; D ambiguous. Germline CDR1 and CDR2: SGHTA and FQGTGA. The V end was cut by 5 bases, the J end by 4 bases, with 12 bases between. The CDR3 totals 14 residues. The CDR3 reads CASSPRPGYNEQFF. Here the CDR3 DNA reads TGTGCCAGCAGCCCCCGGCCCGGGTACAATGAGCAGTTCTTC. Full variable domain (missing parts from reference TRBV7-3 and TRBJ2-1): GAGVSQTPSNKVTEKGKYVELRCDPISGHTALYWYRQSLGQGPEFLIYFQGTGAADDSGLPNDRFFAVRPEGSVSTLKIQRTERGDSAVYLCASSPRPGYNEQFFGPGTRLTVL.

This clonotype was observed many times. The chain links TRBV11-2 to TRBJ2-7, with unresolved D. Germline loops: CDR1 SGHAT, CDR2 FQNNGV. The CDR3 is 14 amino acids. V was trimmed by 1 base and J by 6 bases, leaving 13 bases between them. The CDR3 protein is CASSLAVDFGEQYF. The CDR3 DNA reads as TGTGCCAGCAGCTTAGCTGTGGATTTCGGCGAGCAGTACTTC.

This clonotype is labeled as medium-sized. The chain recombines TRBV10-3 with TRBJ2-7, with TRBD1 matching over 7 bases. Germline loops: CDR1 ENHRY, CDR2 SYGVKD. J gave up 2 bases and V 2 bases, and 3 bases lay outside the gene matches. The CDR3 spans 14 residues. For the CDR3, the DNA is TGTGCCATCAGTGAGCCGACAGGGCCCTACGAGCAGTACTTC. It specifies CAISEPTGPYEQYF.

By proportion, this clonotype is medium-sized. The V gene is TRBV25-1, the J gene TRBJ1-6; no reliable D call. The CDR3 has 15 residues. From germline, CDR1 is MGHDK and CDR2 SYGVNS. V lost 1 base, J lost 11 bases, and 15 bases lay in between. This CDR3 reads CASSESGRFWAPLHF. CDR3 nucleotides: TGTGCCAGCAGTGAATCCGGCAGGTTTTGGGCACCCCTCCACTTT.

V and J are TRBV20-1 and TRBJ1-6; weak D call: TRBD1 (6 bases). Trimming took 7 bases from V and 0 from J, leaving 10 bases between them. CDR3 size: 14 residues. Germline CDR1 reads DFQATT; CDR2 reads SNEGSKA (reference sequence). The CDR3 DNA reads as TGCAGTGACAGGGCCAGCTCCTATAATTCACCCCTCCACTTT. Protein sequence: CSDRASSYNSPLHF.